This T cell receptor beta chain came from a study of radiotherapy plus CTLA-4 blockade in lung cancer. Background on the study: Objective responses were recorded in around 18% of patients, with disease control recorded in 25% to 40%. General study results and limits: Early clonal dynamics of blood T cells, together with interferon-beta, were reported as the best response predictor. Blood saw expansion of tumor-derived TCR clones after radiotherapy plus ipilimumab.

The protocol was immunoSEQ multiplex PCR, while the TCRdb copy is restricted to in-frame clones and leaves out a portion. This sample yields some 60,000 clones, of which approximately 80% are seen a single time; 15% to 20% belongs to the top ten. A remark on this clone: Its specificity is not known.

With ipilimumab providing CTLA-4 blockade, focal radiation was administered to patients who had chemo-refractory metastatic non-small-cell lung cancer. Germline V lookup: CDR1 LNHDA, CDR2 SQIVND (reference sequence). The V and J ends lost 1 base and 0 bases, in that order; junction bases with no gene match: 13. The CDR3 is 20 residues long. The clonotype comes from a human donor with non-small cell lung cancer who had a complete response to radiotherapy plus ipilimumab. The chain carries TRBV19 and TRBJ1-5; 9 bases are a match to TRBD1. The material was peripheral blood, obtained from a patient treated with radiotherapy plus ipilimumab. The CDR3 loop reads CASSIAWDREMGTSNQPQHF. As DNA, the CDR3 is TGTGCCAGTAGTATAGCTTGGGACAGGGAGATGGGAACTAGCAATCAGCCCCAGCATTTT.